This T cell receptor (beta chain) is from a study of CD8 T cells in Susac syndrome. This CDR3 has 12 residues. V was cut by 6 bases and J by 5 bases, with 8 bases left in between. The germline CDR1 and CDR2 sequences are LGHDT and YNNKEL (reference sequence). Roughly 0.45 to 1 ug RNA was reverse transcribed with random hexamers. The authors amplified TCR beta CDR3 across 54 Vbeta and 13 Jbeta using immunoSEQ multiplex PCR. In TCRdb, the immunoSEQ multiplex PCR reads were re-called with MiXCR into one record per CDR3 protein. This table has about 160,000 distinct CDR3 sequences, approximately 93% appearing once. On this clonotype: The antigen is unknown.

Study-level results: The authors acknowledged that the study's TCR sequencing and HLA analysis involved relatively few individuals.

Blood CD8+ and CD4+ T cells underwent high-throughput TCR beta sequencing. Treatment-naive patients with stable or active relapsing-remitting disease served as multiple sclerosis controls. The sample comprised CD4+ T cells from PBMCs. The clonotype comes from a human donor with multiple sclerosis. V gene TRBV3-1 combines with J gene TRBJ2-1; D not certain. The CDR3 DNA sequence: TGTGCCAGCAGTTACGCTAACAATGAGCAGTTCTTC. Translation gives CASSYANNEQFF.